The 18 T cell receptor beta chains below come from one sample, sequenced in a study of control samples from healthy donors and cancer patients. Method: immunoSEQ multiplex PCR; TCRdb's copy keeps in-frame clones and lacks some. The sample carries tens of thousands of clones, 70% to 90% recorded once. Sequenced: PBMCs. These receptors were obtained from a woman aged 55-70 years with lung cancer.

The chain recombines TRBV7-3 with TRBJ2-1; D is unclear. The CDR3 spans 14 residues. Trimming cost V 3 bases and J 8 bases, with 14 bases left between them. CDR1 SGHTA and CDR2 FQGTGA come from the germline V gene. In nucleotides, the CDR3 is TGTGCCAGCAGCTTCAGAGGAAACGCCTATGAGCAGTTCTTC. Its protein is CASSFRGNAYEQFF. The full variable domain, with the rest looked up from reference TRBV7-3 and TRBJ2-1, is GAGVSQTPSNKVTEKGKYVELRCDPISGHTALYWYRQSLGQGPEFLIYFQGTGAADDSGLPNDRFFAVRPEGSVSTLKIQRTERGDSAVYLCASSFRGNAYEQFFGPGTRLTVL.

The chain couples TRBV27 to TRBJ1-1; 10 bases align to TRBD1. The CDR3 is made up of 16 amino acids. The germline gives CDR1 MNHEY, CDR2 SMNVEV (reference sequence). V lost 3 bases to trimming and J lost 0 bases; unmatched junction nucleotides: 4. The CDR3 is CASSFRTGGMNTEAFF. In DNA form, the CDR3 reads TGTGCCAGCAGTTTTCGGACAGGGGGGATGAACACTGAAGCTTTCTTT.

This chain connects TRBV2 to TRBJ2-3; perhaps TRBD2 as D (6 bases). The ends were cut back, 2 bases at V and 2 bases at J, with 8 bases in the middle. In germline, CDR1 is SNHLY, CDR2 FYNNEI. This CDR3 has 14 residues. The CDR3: CASSEQGLTDTQYF. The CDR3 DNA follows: TGTGCCAGCAGTGAACAGGGACTCACAGATACGCAGTATTTT.

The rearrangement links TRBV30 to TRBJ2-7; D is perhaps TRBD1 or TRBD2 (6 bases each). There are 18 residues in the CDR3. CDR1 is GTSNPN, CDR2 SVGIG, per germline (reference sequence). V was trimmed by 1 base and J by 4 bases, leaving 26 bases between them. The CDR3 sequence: CAWSGPGRGPSTLYEQYF. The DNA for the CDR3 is TGTGCCTGGAGTGGCCCCGGCCGGGGGCCCAGCACCCTTTACGAGCAGTACTTC.

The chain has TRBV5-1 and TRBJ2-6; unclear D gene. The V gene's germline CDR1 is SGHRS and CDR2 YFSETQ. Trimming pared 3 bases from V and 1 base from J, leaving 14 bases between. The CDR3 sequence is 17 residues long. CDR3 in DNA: TGCGCCAGCAGCTACTTCGGACGTCCGTCTGGGGCCAACGTCCTGACTTTC. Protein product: CASSYFGRPSGANVLTF.

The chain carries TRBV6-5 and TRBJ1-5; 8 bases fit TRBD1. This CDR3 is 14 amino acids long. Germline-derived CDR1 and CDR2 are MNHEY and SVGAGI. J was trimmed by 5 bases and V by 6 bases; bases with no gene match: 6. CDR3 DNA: TGTGCCAGCAGCGAGACAGGGGCAGATCAGCCCCAGCATTTT. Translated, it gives CASSETGADQPQHF.

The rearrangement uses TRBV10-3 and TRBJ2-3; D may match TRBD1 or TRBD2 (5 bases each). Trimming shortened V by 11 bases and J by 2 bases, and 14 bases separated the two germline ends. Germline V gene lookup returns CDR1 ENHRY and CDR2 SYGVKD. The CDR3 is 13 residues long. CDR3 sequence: CAAGEDNTDTQYF. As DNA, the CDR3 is TGTGCCGCGGGTGAGGACAACACAGATACGCAGTATTTT.

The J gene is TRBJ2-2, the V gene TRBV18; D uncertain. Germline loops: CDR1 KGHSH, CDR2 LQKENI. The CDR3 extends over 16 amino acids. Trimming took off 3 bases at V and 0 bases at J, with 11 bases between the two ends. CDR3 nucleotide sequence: TGTGCCAGCTCACCCGCATCACCCGCGAACACCGGGGAGCTGTTTTTT. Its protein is CASSPASPANTGELFF.

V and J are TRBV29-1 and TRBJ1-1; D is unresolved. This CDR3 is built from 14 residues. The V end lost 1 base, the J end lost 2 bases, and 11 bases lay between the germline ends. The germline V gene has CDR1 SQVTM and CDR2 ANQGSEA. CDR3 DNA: TGCAGCGTTGAAGGACACTCGGCAAACACTGAAGCTTTCTTT. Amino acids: CSVEGHSANTEAFF.

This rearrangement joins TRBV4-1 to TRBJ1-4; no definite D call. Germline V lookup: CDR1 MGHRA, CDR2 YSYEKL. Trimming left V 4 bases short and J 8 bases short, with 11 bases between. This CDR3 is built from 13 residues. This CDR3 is CASSPLISEKLFF. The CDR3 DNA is TGCGCCAGCAGCCCCTTAATATCAGAAAAACTGTTTTTT.

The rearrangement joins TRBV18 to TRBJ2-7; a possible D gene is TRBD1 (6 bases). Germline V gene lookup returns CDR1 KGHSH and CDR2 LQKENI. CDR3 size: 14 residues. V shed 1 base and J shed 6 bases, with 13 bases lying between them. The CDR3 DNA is TGTGCCAGCTCACCACGGCAGGGGTCCAGCGAGCAGTACTTC. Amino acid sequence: CASSPRQGSSEQYF.

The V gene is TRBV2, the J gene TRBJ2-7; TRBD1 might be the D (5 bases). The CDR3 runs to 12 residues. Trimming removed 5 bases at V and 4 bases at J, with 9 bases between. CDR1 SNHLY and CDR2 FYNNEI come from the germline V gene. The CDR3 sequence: CASSFRVYEQYF. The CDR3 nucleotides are TGTGCCAGCAGTTTCAGGGTGTACGAGCAGTACTTC.

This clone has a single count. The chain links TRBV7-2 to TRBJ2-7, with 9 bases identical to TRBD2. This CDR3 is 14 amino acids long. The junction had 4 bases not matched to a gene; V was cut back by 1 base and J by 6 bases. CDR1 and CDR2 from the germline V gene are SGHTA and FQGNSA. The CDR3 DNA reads TGTGCCAGCAGCTTAGTAGCGGGAGTATCCGAGCAGTACTTC. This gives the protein CASSLVAGVSEQYF.

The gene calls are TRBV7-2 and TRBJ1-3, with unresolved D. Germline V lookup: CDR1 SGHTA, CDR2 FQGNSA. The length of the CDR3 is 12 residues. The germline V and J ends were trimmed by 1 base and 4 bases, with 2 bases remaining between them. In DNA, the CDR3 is TGTGCCAGCAGCTTAGGGGGAAACACCATATATTTT. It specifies CASSLGGNTIYF.

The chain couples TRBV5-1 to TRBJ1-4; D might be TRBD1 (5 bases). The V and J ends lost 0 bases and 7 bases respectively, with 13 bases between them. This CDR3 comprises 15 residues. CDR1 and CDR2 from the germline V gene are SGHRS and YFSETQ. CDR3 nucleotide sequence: TGCGCCAGCAGCTTGGCCCAGGGTCTCGGTGAAAAACTGTTTTTT. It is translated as CASSLAQGLGEKLFF.

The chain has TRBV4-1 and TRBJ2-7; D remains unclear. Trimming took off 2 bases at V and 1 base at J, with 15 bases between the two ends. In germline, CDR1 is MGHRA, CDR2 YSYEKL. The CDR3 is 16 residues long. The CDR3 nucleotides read TGCGCCAGCAGCCAACAAGCAGGAGTTACTTCCTACGAGCAGTACTTC. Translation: CASSQQAGVTSYEQYF.

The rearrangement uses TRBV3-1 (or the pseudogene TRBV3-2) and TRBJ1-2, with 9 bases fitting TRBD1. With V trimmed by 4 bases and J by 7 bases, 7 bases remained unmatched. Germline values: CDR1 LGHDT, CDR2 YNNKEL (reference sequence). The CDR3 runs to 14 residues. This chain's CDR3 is CASSPLGTGSGYTF. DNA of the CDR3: TGTGCCAGCAGCCCCTTAGGGACAGGGAGTGGCTACACCTTC.

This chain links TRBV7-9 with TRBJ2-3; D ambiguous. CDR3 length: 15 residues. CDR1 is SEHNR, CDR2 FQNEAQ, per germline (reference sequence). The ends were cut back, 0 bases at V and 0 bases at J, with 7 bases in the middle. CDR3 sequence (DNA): TGTGCCAGCAGCTTAGCTCACGCTAGCACAGATACGCAGTATTTT. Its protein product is CASSLAHASTDTQYF.